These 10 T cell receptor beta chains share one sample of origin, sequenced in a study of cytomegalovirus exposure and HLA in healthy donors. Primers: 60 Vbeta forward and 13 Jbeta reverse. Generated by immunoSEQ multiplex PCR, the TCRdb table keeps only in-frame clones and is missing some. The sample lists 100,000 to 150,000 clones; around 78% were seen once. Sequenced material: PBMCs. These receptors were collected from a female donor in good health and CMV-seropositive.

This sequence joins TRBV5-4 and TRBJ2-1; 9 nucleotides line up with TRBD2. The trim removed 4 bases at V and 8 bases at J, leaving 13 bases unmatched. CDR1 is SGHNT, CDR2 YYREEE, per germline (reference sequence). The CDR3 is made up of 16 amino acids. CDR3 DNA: TGTGCCAGCAGCCCGTCCGGCGGGGGGGCGGTAGATGAGCAGTTCTTC. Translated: CASSPSGGGAVDEQFF.

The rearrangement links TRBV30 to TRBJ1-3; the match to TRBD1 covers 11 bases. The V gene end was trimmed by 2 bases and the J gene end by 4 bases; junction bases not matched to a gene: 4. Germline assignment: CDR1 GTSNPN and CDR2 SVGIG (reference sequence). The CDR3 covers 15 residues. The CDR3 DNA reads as TGTGCCTGGAGTTTGGGACAGGGGGGCGGAAACACCATATATTTT. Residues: CAWSLGQGGGNTIYF.

In DNA, the CDR3 is TGTGCCAGCAGTGGACTAGTGGTAGGAGGGGAGCTGTTTTTT. It yields the protein CASSGLVVGGELFF. This chain uses TRBV2 with TRBJ2-2; perhaps TRBD2 as D (6 bases). V was pared by 4 bases and J by 8 bases, with 14 bases between. The CDR3 is made up of 14 amino acids. Germline CDR1 and CDR2: SNHLY and FYNNEI.

Here the CDR3 reads CATTRTSGGTGGETQYF. As DNA, the CDR3 is TGTGCCACCACCCGGACTAGCGGGGGTACGGGGGGTGAGACCCAGTACTTC. The chain carries TRBV19 and TRBJ2-5; TRBD2 aligns across 13 bases. V lost 10 bases to trimming and J lost 5 bases; unmatched junction nucleotides: 16. This CDR3 spans 17 amino acids. The germline CDR1 and CDR2 sequences are LNHDA and SQIVND (reference sequence).

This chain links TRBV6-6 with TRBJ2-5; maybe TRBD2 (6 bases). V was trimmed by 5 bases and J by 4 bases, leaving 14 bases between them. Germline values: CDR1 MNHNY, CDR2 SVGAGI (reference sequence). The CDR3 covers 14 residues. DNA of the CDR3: TGTGCCAGCAGTGCCAACTCGGGGGTAGAGACCCAGTACTTC. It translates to CASSANSGVETQYF.

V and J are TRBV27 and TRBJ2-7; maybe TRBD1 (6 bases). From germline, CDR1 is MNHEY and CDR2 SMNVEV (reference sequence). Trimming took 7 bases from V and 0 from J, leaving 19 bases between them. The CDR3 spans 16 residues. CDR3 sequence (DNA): TGTGCCAGCAAGCCCACTAGTAGGGGGTACTCCTACGAGCAGTACTTC. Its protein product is CASKPTSRGYSYEQYF.

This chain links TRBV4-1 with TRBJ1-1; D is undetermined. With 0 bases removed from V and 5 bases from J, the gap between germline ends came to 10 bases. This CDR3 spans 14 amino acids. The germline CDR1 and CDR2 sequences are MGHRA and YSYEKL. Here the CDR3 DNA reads TGCGCCAGCAGCCAAGATGATCGGGTTACTGAAGCTTTCTTT. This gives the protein CASSQDDRVTEAFF.

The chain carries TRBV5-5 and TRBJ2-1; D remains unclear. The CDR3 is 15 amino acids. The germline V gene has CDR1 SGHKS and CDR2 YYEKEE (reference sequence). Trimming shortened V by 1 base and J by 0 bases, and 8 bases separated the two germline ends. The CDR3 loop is CASSLITGSYNEQFF. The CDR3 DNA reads TGTGCCAGCAGCTTGATCACGGGCTCCTACAATGAGCAGTTCTTC.

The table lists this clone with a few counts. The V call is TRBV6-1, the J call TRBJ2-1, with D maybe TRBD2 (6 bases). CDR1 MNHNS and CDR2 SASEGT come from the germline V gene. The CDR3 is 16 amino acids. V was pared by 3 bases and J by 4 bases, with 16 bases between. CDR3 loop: CASSDPGTRQYNEQFF. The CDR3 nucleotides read TGTGCCAGCAGTGACCCCGGGACTCGACAATACAATGAGCAGTTCTTC.

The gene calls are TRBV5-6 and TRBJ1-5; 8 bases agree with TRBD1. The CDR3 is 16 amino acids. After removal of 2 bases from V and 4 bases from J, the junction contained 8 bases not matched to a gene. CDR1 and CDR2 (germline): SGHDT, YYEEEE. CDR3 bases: TGTGCCAGCAGCTTTAAGACAGGGGACTGGAATCAGCCCCAGCATTTT. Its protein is CASSFKTGDWNQPQHF.